Following are 5 T cell receptor beta chains from one sample sequenced in a study of early T cells in non-severe SARS-CoV-2 infection. TCRdb called the 5' RACE reads again in MiXCR, with one record for every CDR3 protein. The sample records 50,000 to 65,000 distinct CDR3 sequences, about 9.1% being singletons. Sequencing was carried out using whole blood. The origin of the receptors is an adult who was a healthcare worker with PCR-confirmed SARS-CoV-2 infection or an uninfected control (not recorded which).

The chain has TRBV7-9 and TRBJ2-7, with D perhaps TRBD1 (5 bases). CDR1 SEHNR and CDR2 FQNEAQ come from the germline V gene (reference sequence). The CDR3 covers 14 residues. V was pared by 1 base and J by 0 bases, with 7 bases between. CDR3 protein: CASSLGQNSYEQYF. DNA for the CDR3: TGTGCCAGCAGCTTAGGACAGAACTCCTACGAGCAGTACTTC.

Concerning this clonotype: A read error may be the cause here, since a much bigger clone is one base away. This chain joins TRBV27 and TRBJ1-4; no definite D call. There are 14 residues in the CDR3. Germline-derived CDR1 and CDR2 are MNHEY and SMNVEV (reference sequence). The DNA of the CDR3 is TGTGCCAACAGTTTATTCCGGGGAACTGAAAAACTGTTTTTT. Translation: CANSLFRGTEKLFF. The full variable domain, completed using reference TRBV27 and TRBJ1-4, is EAQVTQNPRYLITVTGKKLTVTCSQNMNHEYMSWYRQDPGLGLRQIYYSMNVEVTDKGDVPEGYKVSRKEKRNFPLILESPSPNQTSLYFCANSLFRGTEKLFFGSGTQLSVL.

This clonotype occurred many times. V is TRBV18 and J is TRBJ2-5; D not certain. The V gene's germline CDR1 is KGHSH and CDR2 LQKENI. CDR3 size: 15 residues. Trimming shortened V by 0 bases and J by 1 base, and 9 bases separated the two germline ends. The CDR3 reads CASSPPSTLQETQYF. The DNA for the CDR3 is TGTGCCAGCTCACCACCGTCGACACTCCAAGAGACCCAGTACTTC.

This clonotype was seen at least ten times. This sequence joins TRBV9 and TRBJ2-3; maybe TRBD2 (6 bases). This CDR3 is 16 amino acids long. The germline CDR1 and CDR2 sequences are SGDLS and YYNGEE. V shed 2 bases and J shed 2 bases, with 15 bases lying between them. As DNA, the CDR3 is TGTGCCAGCAGCGTCTCTCTAGCGAGGGTCACAGATACGCAGTATTTT. This translates into CASSVSLARVTDTQYF. The variable domain in full, completed from reference TRBV9 and TRBJ2-3, reads DSGVTQTPKHLITATGQRVTLRCSPRSGDLSVYWYQQSLDQGLQFLIQYYNGEERAKGNILERFSAQQFPDLHSELNLSSLELGDSALYFCASSVSLARVTDTQYFGPGTRLTVL.

This clonotype was recorded at least ten times. This chain joins TRBV6-1 and TRBJ2-7; no clear D. V was cut by 3 bases and J by 6 bases, with 12 bases left in between. The CDR3 runs 13 residues. The germline gives CDR1 MNHNS, CDR2 SASEGT. The CDR3 region has the DNA TGTGCCAGCAGTGAGCCCGTCTACCTCGAGCAGTACTTC. This gives the protein CASSEPVYLEQYF.